What follows are 14 T cell receptor beta chains derived from one specimen sequenced in a study of blood T cell repertoires in COVID-19. The method was immunoSEQ multiplex PCR; TCRdb's version includes in-frame clones alone and lacks a portion of them. The table includes roughly 300,000 clones, about four fifths detected once. The specimen was peripheral blood. Source of these receptors: a woman between 50 and 59 years old with acute or convalescent COVID-19.

V gene TRBV29-1 combines with J gene TRBJ1-2, with TRBD1 matching 8 bases. With V trimmed by 6 bases and J by 7 bases, 7 bases remained unmatched. The CDR3 sequence is 12 residues long. The V gene's germline CDR1 is SQVTM and CDR2 ANQGSEA. In nucleotides, the CDR3 is TGCAGCGTATCGGACAGGGCCTCTGGCTACACCTTC. Encoded protein: CSVSDRASGYTF.

This chain links TRBV6-1 with TRBJ1-3; possibly TRBD1 for D (5 bases). Looked up from germline, CDR1 is MNHNS and CDR2 is SASEGT. Deletions cut 5 bases from V and 2 bases from J, with 10 bases between. The CDR3 loop spans 14 amino acids. CDR3 sequence reads: CASSPRQPGNTIYF. The CDR3 nucleotides are TGTGCCAGCAGTCCGCGACAGCCTGGAAACACCATATATTTT.

This clone was counted ten times or more. Other DNA sequences in the sample encode the same CDR3. The V and J genes are TRBV19 and TRBJ1-6; unclear D gene. Germline V gene data show CDR1 as LNHDA and CDR2 as SQIVND (reference sequence). The CDR3 totals 12 residues. The germline V and J ends were trimmed by 3 bases and 9 bases, with 6 bases remaining between them. CDR3 DNA sequence: TGTGCCAGTAGTATCCGGGGTTCACCCCTCCACTTT. This encodes CASSIRGSPLHF.

Points on this clone: The sample contains more than one DNA sequence encoding this CDR3. The chain links TRBV7-2 to TRBJ2-7, with 16 bases identical to TRBD2. This CDR3 contains 15 residues. Unmatched junction bases numbered 1, after V lost 4 bases and J lost 4 bases. Germline loops: CDR1 SGHTA, CDR2 FQGNSA. In nucleotides, the CDR3 is TGTGCCAGCAGCTCGGGACTAGCGGGAGGGTACGAGCAGTACTTC. This sequence encodes CASSSGLAGGYEQYF.

This chain connects TRBV4-1 to TRBJ1-2, with D possibly matching TRBD1 (6 bases). CDR1 and CDR2 from the germline V gene are MGHRA and YSYEKL. The length of the CDR3 is 17 residues. Between the trimmed V and J ends, which lost 4 bases and 0 bases, there was a span of 18 bases. Here the CDR3 DNA reads TGCGCCAGCAGCCTCACTTTGGGGGACATAGCTAACTATGGCTACACCTTC. Amino acid sequence: CASSLTLGDIANYGYTF.

This chain uses TRBV7-9 with TRBJ1-4; 9 bases fit TRBD1. After removal of 5 bases from V and 8 bases from J, the junction contained 9 bases not matched to a gene. Germline lookup yields CDR1 SEHNR and CDR2 FQNEAQ (reference sequence). The CDR3 extends over 15 amino acids. The CDR3 spells CASSAWDRESEKLFF. CDR3 nucleotides: TGTGCCAGCAGCGCTTGGGACAGGGAATCGGAAAAACTGTTTTTT. The full variable domain, rest sourced from reference TRBV7-9 and TRBJ1-4, is DTGVSQNPRHKITKRGQNVTFRCDPISEHNRLYWYRQTLGQGPEFLTYFQNEAQLEKSRLLSDRFSAERPKGSFSTLEIQRTEQGDSAMYLCASSAWDRESEKLFFGSGTQLSVL.

V is TRBV7-3 and J is TRBJ2-5, with TRBD2 matching over 9 bases. With V trimmed by 2 bases and J by 4 bases, 5 bases remained unmatched. CDR1 is SGHTA, CDR2 FQGTGA, per germline. The CDR3 loop spans 15 amino acids. The CDR3 loop is CASSLAGGLGETQYF. The CDR3 nucleotides read TGTGCCAGCAGCTTAGCGGGAGGGTTGGGAGAGACCCAGTACTTC.

The chain has TRBV5-1 and TRBJ1-2; 10 bases match TRBD1. CDR1 and CDR2 from the germline V gene are SGHRS and YFSETQ. Losses at the gene ends were 0 bases for V and 6 bases for J; bases not matched to a gene: 11. The CDR3 contains 17 residues. The CDR3 loop is CASSLALLRDRGDGYTF. The CDR3 nucleotides are TGCGCCAGCAGCTTGGCCCTCCTTCGGGACAGGGGCGATGGCTACACCTTC.

V gene TRBV29-1 combines with J gene TRBJ1-2; D is unclear. Per the germline V gene, CDR1 is SQVTM and CDR2 is ANQGSEA. Trimming left V 4 bases short and J 8 bases short, with 20 bases between. The CDR3 covers 14 residues. CDR3 residues: CSVGPQNGDGGYTF. DNA of the CDR3: TGCAGCGTTGGTCCCCAGAACGGAGATGGGGGCTACACCTTC.

Worth noting for this clone: Other nucleotide sequences from this sample produce the same CDR3. This chain connects TRBV12-3 or TRBV12-4 to TRBJ2-7; TRBD1 agrees at 9 bases. The CDR3 length is 12 residues. V shed 6 bases and J 6 bases; nucleotides not matched to a gene: 3. The CDR3 reads CASSLTGGEQYV. Here the CDR3 DNA reads TGTGCCAGCAGCCTGACAGGGGGCGAGCAGTACGTC.

At least ten counts were recorded for this clone. The chain has TRBV6-5 and TRBJ2-2, with D tentatively TRBD1 (5 bases). This CDR3 contains 13 residues. Germline CDR1 MNHEY, CDR2 SVGAGI. Trimming took 2 bases from V and 5 from J, leaving 6 bases between them. CDR3 region: CASSYDSTGELFF. Here the CDR3 DNA reads TGTGCCAGCAGTTACGACAGTACCGGGGAGCTGTTTTTT.

Turning to this clone: In the same sample, other DNA sequences code for this CDR3. This chain connects TRBV5-1 to TRBJ2-5; TRBD2 agrees at 11 bases. Germline CDR1 and CDR2: SGHRS and YFSETQ. The V and J ends lost 4 bases and 4 bases, in that order; junction bases with no gene match: 9. The length of the CDR3 is 16 residues. The CDR3 loop is CASSLAASGGLETQYF. The CDR3 region has the DNA TGCGCCAGCAGCCTGGCGGCTAGCGGGGGGTTAGAGACCCAGTACTTC.

The chain employs TRBV11-2 and TRBJ1-2, with 8 bases identical to TRBD1. The V segment lost 4 bases and the J segment 1 base; nucleotides outside the gene matches: 2. CDR1 SGHAT and CDR2 FQNNGV come from the germline V gene. CDR3 length equals 14 residues. CDR3 loop: CASSSGQGNYGYTF. As DNA, the CDR3 is TGTGCCAGCAGCTCCGGACAGGGTAACTATGGCTACACCTTC.

The chain recombines TRBV5-5 with TRBJ2-7, with TRBD1 as a possible D gene (6 bases). V lost 3 bases to trimming and J lost 5 bases, with 18 bases between them. This CDR3 region has 15 residues. The germline gives CDR1 SGHKS, CDR2 YYEKEE (reference sequence). The CDR3 reads CASSWQGHRFHEQYV. CDR3 in DNA: TGTGCCAGCAGCTGGCAGGGGCATAGGTTCCACGAGCAGTACGTC.